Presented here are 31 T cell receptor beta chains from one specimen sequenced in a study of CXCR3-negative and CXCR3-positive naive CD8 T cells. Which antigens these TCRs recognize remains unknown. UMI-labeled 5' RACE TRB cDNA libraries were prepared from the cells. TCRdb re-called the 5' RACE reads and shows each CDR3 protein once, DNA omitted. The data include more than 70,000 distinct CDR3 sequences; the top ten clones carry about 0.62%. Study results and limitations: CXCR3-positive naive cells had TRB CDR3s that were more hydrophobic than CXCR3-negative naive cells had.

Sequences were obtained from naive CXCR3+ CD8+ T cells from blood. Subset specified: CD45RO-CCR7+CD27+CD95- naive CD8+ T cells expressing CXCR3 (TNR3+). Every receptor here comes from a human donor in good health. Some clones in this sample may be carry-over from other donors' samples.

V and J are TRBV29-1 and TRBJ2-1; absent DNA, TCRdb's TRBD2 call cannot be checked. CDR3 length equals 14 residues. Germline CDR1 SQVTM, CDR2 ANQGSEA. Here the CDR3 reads CSVLGVESDNEQFF.

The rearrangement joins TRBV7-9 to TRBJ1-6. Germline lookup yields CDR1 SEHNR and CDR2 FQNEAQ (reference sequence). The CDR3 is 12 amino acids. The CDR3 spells CASSPTDLTLHF.

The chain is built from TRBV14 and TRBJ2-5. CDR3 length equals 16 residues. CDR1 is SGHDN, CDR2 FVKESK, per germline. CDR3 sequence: CASSQGVWHGQETQYF. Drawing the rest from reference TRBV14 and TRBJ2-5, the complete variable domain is EAGVTQFPSHSVIEKGQTVTLRCDPISGHDNLYWYRRVMGKEIKFLLHFVKESKQDESGMPNNRFLAERTGGTYSTLKVQPAELEDSGVYFCASSQGVWHGQETQYFGPGTRLLVL.

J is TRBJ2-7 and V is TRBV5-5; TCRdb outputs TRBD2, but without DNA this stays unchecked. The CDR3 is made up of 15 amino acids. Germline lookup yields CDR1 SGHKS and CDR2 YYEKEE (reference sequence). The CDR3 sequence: CASSLSPPEGHEQYF.

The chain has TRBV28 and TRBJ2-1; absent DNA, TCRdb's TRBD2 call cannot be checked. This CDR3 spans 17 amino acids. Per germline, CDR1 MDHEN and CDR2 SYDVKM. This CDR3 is CASSALGESGGYNEQFF.

CDR3 residues: CASSQDSREAASEQFF. The rearrangement uses TRBV3-1 and TRBJ2-1; the D call of TRBD2 rests on TCRdb alone, since no DNA is present to check it. This CDR3 contains 16 residues. Per the germline V gene, CDR1 is LGHDT and CDR2 is YNNKEL (reference sequence).

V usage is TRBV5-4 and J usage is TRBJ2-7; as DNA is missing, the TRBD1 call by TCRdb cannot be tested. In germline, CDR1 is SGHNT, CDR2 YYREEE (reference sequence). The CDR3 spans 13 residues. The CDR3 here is CASSPPSGYEQYF.

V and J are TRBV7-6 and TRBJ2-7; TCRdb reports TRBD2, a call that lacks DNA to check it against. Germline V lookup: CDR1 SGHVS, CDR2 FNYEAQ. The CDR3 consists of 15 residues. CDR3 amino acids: CASSPASGRTYEQYF.

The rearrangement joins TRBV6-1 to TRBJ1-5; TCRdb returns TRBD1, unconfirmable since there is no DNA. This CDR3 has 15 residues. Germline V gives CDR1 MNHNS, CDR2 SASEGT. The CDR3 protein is CASSEDGAGAQPQHF.

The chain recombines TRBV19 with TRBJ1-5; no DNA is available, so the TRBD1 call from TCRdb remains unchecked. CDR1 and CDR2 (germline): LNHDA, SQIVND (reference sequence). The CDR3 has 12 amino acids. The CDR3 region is CASGDLNQPQHF. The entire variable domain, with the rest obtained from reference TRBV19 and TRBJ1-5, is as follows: DGGITQSPKYLFRKEGQNVTLSCEQNLNHDAMYWYRQDPGQGLRLIYYSQIVNDFQKGDIAEGYSVSREKKESFPLTVTSAQKNPTAFYLCASGDLNQPQHFGDGTRLSIL.

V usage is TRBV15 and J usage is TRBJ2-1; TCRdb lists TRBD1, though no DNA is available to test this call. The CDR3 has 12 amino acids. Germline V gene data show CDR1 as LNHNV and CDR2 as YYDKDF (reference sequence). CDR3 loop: CATSMGGDEQFF.

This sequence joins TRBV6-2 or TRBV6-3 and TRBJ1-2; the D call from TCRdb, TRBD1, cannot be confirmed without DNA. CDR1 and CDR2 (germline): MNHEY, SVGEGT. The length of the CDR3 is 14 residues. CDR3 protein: CASSYSIQGDGYTF.

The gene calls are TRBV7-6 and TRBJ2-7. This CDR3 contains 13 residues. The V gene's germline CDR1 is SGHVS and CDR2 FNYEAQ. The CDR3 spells CASSLTEVYEQYF.

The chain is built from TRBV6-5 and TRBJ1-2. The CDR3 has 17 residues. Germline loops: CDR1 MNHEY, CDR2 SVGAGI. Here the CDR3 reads CASSYSFLAERNYGYTF.

This CDR3 reads CASGQKQETQYF. The gene calls are TRBV6-5 and TRBJ2-5; TCRdb's D call of TRBD1 is untestable without DNA. CDR1 is MNHEY, CDR2 SVGAGI, per germline. The CDR3 contains 12 residues.

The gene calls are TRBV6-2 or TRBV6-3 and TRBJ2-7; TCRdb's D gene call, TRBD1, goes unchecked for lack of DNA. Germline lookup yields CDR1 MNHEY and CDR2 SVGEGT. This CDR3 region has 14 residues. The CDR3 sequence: CASSDTELGREQCF.

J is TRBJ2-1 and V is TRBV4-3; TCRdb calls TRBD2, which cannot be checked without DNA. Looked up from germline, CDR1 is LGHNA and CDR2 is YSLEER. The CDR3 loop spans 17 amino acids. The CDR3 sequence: CASSQDLASGFYNEQFF.

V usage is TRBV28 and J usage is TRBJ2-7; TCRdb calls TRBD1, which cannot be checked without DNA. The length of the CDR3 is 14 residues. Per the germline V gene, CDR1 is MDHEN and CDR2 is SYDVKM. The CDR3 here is CASSFLRQDYEQYF.

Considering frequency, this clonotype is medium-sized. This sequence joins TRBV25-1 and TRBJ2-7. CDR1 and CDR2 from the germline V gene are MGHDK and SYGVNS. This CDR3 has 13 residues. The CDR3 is CASGSDTTYEQYF.

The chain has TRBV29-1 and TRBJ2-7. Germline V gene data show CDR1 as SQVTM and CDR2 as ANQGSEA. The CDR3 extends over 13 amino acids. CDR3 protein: CSVVVRSSYEQYF.

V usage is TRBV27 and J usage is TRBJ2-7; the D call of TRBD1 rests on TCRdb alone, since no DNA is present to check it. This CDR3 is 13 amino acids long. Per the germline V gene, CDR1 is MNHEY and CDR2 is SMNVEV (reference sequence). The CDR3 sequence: CASSFGRAYEQYF.

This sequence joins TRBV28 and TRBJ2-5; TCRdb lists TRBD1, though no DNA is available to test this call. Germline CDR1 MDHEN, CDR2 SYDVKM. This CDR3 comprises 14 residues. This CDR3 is CASSFEGDGETQYF. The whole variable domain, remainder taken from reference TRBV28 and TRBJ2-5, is DVKVTQSSRYLVKRTGEKVFLECVQDMDHENMFWYRQDPGLGLRLIYFSYDVKMKEKGDIPEGYSVSREKKERFSLILESASTNQTSMYLCASSFEGDGETQYFGPGTRLLVL.

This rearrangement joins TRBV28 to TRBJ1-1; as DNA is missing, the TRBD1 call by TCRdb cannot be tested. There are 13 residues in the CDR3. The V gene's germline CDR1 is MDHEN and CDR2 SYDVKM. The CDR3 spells CASSPGDGLEAFF.

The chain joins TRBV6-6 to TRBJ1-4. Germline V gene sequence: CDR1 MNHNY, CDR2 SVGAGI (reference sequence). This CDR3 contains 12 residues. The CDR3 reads CASSAQTEKLFF.

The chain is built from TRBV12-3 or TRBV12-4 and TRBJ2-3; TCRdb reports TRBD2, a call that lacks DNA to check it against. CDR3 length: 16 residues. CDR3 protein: CASSSQTSVEGDTQYF.

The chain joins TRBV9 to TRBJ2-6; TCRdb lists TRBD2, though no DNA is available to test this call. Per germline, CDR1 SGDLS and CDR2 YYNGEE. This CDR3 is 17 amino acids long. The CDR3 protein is CASSVGGPWDGANVLTF.

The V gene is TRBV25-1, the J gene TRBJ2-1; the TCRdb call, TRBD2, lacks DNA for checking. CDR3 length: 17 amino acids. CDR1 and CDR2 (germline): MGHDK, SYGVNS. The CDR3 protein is CASSVQPSGSYYNEQFF.

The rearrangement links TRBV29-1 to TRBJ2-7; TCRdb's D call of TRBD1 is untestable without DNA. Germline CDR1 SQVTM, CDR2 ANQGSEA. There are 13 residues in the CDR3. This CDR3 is CSVMTGATYEQYF.

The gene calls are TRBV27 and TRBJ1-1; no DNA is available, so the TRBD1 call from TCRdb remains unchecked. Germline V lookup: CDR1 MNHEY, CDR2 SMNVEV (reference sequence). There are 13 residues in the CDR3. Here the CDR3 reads CASSFRDSWEAFF.

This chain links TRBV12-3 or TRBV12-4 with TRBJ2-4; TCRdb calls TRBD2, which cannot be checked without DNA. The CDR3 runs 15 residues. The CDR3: CASSLRDLAKNIQYF.

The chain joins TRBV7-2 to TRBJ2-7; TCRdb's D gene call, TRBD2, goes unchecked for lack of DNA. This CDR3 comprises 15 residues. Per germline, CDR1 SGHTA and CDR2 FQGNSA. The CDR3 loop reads CASSFTTSGSREQYF.